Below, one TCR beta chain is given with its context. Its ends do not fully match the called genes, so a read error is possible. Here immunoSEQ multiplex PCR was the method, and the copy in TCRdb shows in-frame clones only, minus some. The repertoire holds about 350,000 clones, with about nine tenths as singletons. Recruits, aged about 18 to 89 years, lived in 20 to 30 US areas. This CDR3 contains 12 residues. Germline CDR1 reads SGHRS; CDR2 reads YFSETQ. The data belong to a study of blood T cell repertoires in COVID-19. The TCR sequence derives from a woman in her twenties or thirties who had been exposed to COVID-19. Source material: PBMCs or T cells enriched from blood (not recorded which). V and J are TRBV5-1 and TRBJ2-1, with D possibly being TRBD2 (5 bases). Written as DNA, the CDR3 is TGCGCCAGCAGCACCGACTACGATGAGCAGTTCTTC. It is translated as CASSTDYDEQFF.